Listed here are 6 T cell receptor beta chains from one sample, sequenced in a study of blood T cell repertoires in COVID-19. Libraries were prepared by immunoSEQ multiplex PCR; TCRdb keeps only in-frame clonotypes and omits some of them. The sample shows over 400,000 clones, 88% of them seen only once. The specimen was PBMCs or T cells enriched from blood (not recorded which). Source of these receptors: a woman aged 60-75 years who had recovered from COVID-19.

V is TRBV12-3 or TRBV12-4 and J is TRBJ2-2; 8 nucleotides align to TRBD1. The CDR3 is made up of 13 amino acids. The V gene end was trimmed by 5 bases and the J gene end by 6 bases; junction bases not matched to a gene: 2. CDR3: CASSPTGAGELFF. The DNA of the CDR3 is TGTGCCAGCAGTCCGACAGGGGCCGGGGAGCTGTTTTTT.

The chain couples TRBV5-5 to TRBJ2-3, with D perhaps TRBD2 (6 bases). The ends were cut back, 4 bases at V and 7 bases at J, with 16 bases in the middle. This CDR3 is built from 14 residues. Per the germline V gene, CDR1 is SGHKS and CDR2 is YYEKEE (reference sequence). The CDR3 loop reads CASSDGGIGNTQYF. In DNA, the CDR3 is TGTGCCAGCAGCGACGGGGGAATAGGGAATACGCAGTATTTT.

The V gene is TRBV4-1, the J gene TRBJ1-5; 11 bases map to TRBD1. The CDR3 is 20 amino acids. After removal of 2 bases from V and 5 bases from J, the junction contained 17 bases not matched to a gene. In germline, CDR1 is MGHRA, CDR2 YSYEKL. In DNA, the CDR3 is TGCGCCAGCAGCCAACTAATCAGGACAGGGGGCCCCTCGGCGGATCAGCCCCAGCATTTT. This codes for CASSQLIRTGGPSADQPQHF.

The rearrangement links TRBV10-3 to TRBJ1-6, with D possibly TRBD1 on 6 matching bases. With 6 bases removed from V and 7 bases from J, the gap between germline ends came to 13 bases. Germline loops: CDR1 ENHRY, CDR2 SYGVKD. The CDR3 is made up of 14 amino acids. Written as DNA, the CDR3 is TGTGCCATCAGGGGGGGAGGGGGAAATTCACCCCTCCACTTT. Translating gives CAIRGGGGNSPLHF.

This clone has just a few counts. This sequence joins TRBV10-2 and TRBJ2-7; D perhaps matches TRBD2 (6 bases). V lost 4 bases, J lost 0 bases, and 10 bases lay in between. This CDR3 has 14 amino acids. The V gene's germline CDR1 is WSHSY and CDR2 SAAADI. CDR3 region: CASSGGVSSYEQYF. The CDR3 region has the DNA TGCGCCAGCAGTGGCGGGGTTAGCTCCTACGAGCAGTACTTC.

For the CDR3, the DNA is TGTGCCAGCTCACCCTTGGACAGTGCCAAAAACATTCAGTACTTC. Residues: CASSPLDSAKNIQYF. The chain combines TRBV18 with TRBJ2-4, with D possibly TRBD1 on 6 matching bases. Germline assignment: CDR1 KGHSH and CDR2 LQKENI. The CDR3 is 15 residues long. Trimming removed 3 bases at V and 1 base at J, with 10 bases between. Full variable domain (remainder filled in from reference TRBV18 and TRBJ2-4): NAGVMQNPRHLVRRRGQEARLRCSPMKGHSHVYWYRQLPEEGLKFMVYLQKENIIDESGMPKERFSAEFPKEGPSILRIQQVVRGDSAAYFCASSPLDSAKNIQYFGAGTRLSVL.